The entry below describes one TCR beta chain. One Seattle source followed patients from active infection through their disease course. This sample is drawn from a study of blood T cell repertoires in COVID-19. About the research overall: T cells, B-cell-depleted T cells, or PBMCs supplied cDNA or gDNA.

Data came from immunoSEQ multiplex PCR; TCRdb stores just in-frame clones and leaves some out. The sample yields 140,000 to 150,000 clones, roughly 85% seen once. The CDR3 has 21 residues. V shed 2 bases, J shed 0 bases, and the junction held 12 bases outside the gene matches. The origin of this receptor is a woman aged 55-69 years with COVID-19, enrolled during active disease. The chain combines TRBV23-1 with TRBJ2-1, with TRBD2 identical over 14 bases. TRBV23-1 is annotated as an ORF whose role is uncertain. Sequencing was carried out using peripheral blood. This CDR3 reads CASSQMTGTSGGESSYNEQFF. CDR3 in DNA: TGCGCCAGCAGTCAAATGACCGGGACTAGCGGGGGCGAAAGCTCCTACAATGAGCAGTTCTTC.